The rows below give T cell receptor beta chains drawn from one sample of a study of identical twins. From the 5' RACE reads, TCRdb called clonotypes with MiXCR, one entry per CDR3 protein. The profile covers about 530,000 distinct CDR3 sequences, with around 22% appearing a single time and more than 0.4% taken by the ten largest. Separately, the same data were catalogued under a study of yellow fever vaccine responses in identical twins.

What was sequenced was CD4+ T cells sorted from blood. These receptors all come from a woman between 18 and 29 years old in good health. The CDR3 runs from the conserved cysteine through the conserved F or W.

j_gene | v_gene | CDR3aa
TRBJ2-2 | TRBV4-1 | CASSQSEGTGELFF
TRBJ2-2 | TRBV10-3 | CAISEQGTTGELFF
TRBJ2-1 | TRBV7-8 | CASTGRGGVYNEQFF
TRBJ1-1 | TRBV4-1 | CASSQDAQGLSTEAFF
TRBJ2-7 | TRBV9 | CASSVGSPPDEQYF
TRBJ2-7 | TRBV10-3 | CATVNLAGYEQYF
TRBJ2-1 | TRBV3-1 | CASSHSAGDNEQFF
TRBJ1-3 | TRBV5-5 | CASSWKTGGQGNTIYF
TRBJ1-5 | TRBV2 | CASHVSGSQHF
TRBJ2-2 | TRBV28 | CASSSAGELFF
TRBJ2-3 | TRBV10-3 | CAISPGLADTQYF
TRBJ1-1 | TRBV10-2 | CASRDAGGNTEAFF
TRBJ2-2 | TRBV24-1 | CATSGLGGASTGELFF
TRBJ2-1 | TRBV20-1 | CSAFNTEQFF
TRBJ2-3 | TRBV10-3 | CAISESSVGADTQYF
TRBJ2-1 | TRBV10-2 | CASGELGGNNEQFF
TRBJ1-2 | TRBV19 | CASSIGTGASYGYTF
TRBJ1-3 | TRBV27 | CASSLFDPSYSGNTIYF
TRBJ2-7 | TRBV6-1 | CASRLNYEQYF
TRBJ1-2 | TRBV11-2 | CASSLWQFYGYTF
TRBJ1-1 | TRBV18 | CASSPLKRDEAFF
TRBJ2-3 | TRBV4-1 | CASSQDSGADTQYF
TRBJ2-1 | TRBV20-1 | CSALGSGGLSYNEQFF
TRBJ1-2 | TRBV12-3/TRBV12-4 | CASSSGKIHYGYTF
TRBJ1-4 | TRBV19 | CASRYASNEKLFF
TRBJ2-6 | TRBV12-3/TRBV12-4 | CASSFITDRFSGANVLTF
TRBJ2-1 | TRBV10-3 | CAISAPWTGGINEQFF
TRBJ1-1 | TRBV6-1 | CASSPRTGFETEAFF
TRBJ2-3 | TRBV7-2 | CASSLVGQGAGDTQYF
TRBJ1-2 | TRBV27 | CASSSYRQDYGYTF
TRBJ2-7 | TRBV2 | CASSERGGGQYF
TRBJ2-7 | TRBV10-3 | CAIRDSDYEQYF
TRBJ2-1 | TRBV3-1 | CASSPGRTSSYNEQFF
TRBJ2-1 | TRBV4-1 | CASSQDLLAGQFF
TRBJ1-3 | TRBV6-1 | CATSPTGTGNTIYF
TRBJ2-1 | TRBV12-3/TRBV12-4 | CASSRAPGLAGVGYNEQFF
TRBJ1-1 | TRBV5-1 | CASSLKLDTEAFF
TRBJ1-1 | TRBV12-3/TRBV12-4 | CASSSTFGSTEAFF
TRBJ2-5 | TRBV5-1 | CASSLSEYETQYF
TRBJ2-2 | TRBV15 | CATSRLAGVGVYTGELFF
TRBJ2-1 | TRBV7-2 | CASSSGDTFYNEQFF
TRBJ2-3 | TRBV24-1 | CATSDQGRTTDTQYF
TRBJ2-3 | TRBV5-1 | CASSLGQGVRTDTQYF
TRBJ2-2 | TRBV20-1 | CSAKRGTGELFF
TRBJ2-3 | TRBV7-6 | CASSLVRDRGKDTQYF
TRBJ2-1 | TRBV15 | CATSREWEGSGSSYNEQFF
TRBJ1-1 | TRBV7-3 | CASSLNSGGAGTEAFF